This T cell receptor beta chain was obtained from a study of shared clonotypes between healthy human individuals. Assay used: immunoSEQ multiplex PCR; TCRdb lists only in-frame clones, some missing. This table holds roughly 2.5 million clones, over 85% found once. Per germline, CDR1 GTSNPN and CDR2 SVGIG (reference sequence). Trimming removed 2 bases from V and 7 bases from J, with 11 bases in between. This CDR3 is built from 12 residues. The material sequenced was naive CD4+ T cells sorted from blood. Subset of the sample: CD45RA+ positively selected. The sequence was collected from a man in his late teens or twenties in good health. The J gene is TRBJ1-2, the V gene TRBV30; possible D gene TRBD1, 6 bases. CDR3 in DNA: TGTGCCTGGAGTACGGGGGCGCCTGGCTACACCTTC. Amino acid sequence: CAWSTGAPGYTF.